The clone carrying this T cell receptor beta chain has a count of ten or more. The study amplified TCR beta CDR3 regions using RNA transcripts. First-round RT-PCR employed HTBI primers, with a second-round multiplex PCR after it. From the multiplex PCR reads, TCRdb called clonotypes with MiXCR, one entry per CDR3 protein. This sample carries 900,000 to 1,200,000 distinct CDR3 sequences, 35% to 45% of them seen once, and the ten largest clones take approximately 12%. The sample is drawn from a study of Graves' ophthalmopathy and Graves' hyperthyroidism. CDR1 DFQATT and CDR2 SNEGSKA come from the germline V gene (reference sequence). The CDR3 is 14 amino acids. V shed 3 bases and J 4 bases; nucleotides not matched to a gene: 7.

This clonotype originated in an adult man with Graves' hyperthyroidism. The V and J genes are TRBV20-1 and TRBJ2-7, with 9 bases fitting TRBD2. The sequenced sample was peripheral blood or thyroid tissue (not recorded which). The CDR3 DNA reads as TGCAGTGCTAGGTTAGCGGGGGTCCGATACGAGCAGTACTTC. It encodes CSARLAGVRYEQYF.